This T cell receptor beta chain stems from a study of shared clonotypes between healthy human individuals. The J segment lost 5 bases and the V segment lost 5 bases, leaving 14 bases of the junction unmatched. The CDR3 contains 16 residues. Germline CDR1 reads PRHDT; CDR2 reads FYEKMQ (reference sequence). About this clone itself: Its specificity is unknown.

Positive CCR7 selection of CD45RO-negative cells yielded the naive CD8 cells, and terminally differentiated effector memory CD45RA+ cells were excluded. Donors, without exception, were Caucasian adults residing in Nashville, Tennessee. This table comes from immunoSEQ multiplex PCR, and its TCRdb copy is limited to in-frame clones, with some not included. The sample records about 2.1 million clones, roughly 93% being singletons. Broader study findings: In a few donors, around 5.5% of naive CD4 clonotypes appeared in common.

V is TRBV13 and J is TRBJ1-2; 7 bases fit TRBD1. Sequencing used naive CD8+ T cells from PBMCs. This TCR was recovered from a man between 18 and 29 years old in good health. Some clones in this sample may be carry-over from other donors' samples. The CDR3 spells CASSPRAQGVGYGYTF. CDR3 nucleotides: TGTGCCAGCAGCCCAAGGGCCCAGGGGGTGGGGTATGGCTACACCTTC.